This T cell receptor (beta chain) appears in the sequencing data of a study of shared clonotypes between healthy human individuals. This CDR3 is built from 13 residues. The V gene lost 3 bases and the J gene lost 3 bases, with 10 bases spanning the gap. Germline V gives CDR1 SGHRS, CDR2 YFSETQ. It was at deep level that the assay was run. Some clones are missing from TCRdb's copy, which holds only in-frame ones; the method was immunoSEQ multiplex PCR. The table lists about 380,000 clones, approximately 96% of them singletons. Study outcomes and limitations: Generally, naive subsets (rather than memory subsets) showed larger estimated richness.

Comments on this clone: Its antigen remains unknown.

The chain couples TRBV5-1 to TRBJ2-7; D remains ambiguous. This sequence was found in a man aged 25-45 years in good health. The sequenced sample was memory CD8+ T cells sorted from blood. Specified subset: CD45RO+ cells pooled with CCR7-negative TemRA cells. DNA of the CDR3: TGCGCCAGCAGCTGGGGTCCTTACTACGAGCAGTACTTC. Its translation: CASSWGPYYEQYF.